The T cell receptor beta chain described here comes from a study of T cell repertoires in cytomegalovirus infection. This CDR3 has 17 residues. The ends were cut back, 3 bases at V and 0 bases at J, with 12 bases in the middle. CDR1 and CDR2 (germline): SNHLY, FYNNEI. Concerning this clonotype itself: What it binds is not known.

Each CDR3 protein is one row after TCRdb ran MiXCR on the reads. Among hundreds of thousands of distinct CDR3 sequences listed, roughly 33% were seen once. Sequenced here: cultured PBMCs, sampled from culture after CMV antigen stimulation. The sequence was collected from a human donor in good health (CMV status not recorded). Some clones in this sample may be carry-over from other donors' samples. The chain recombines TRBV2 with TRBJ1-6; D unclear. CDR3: CASSEGPLFSYNSPLHF. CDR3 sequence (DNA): TGTGCCAGCAGTGAGGGTCCCCTATTCTCCTATAATTCACCCCTCCACTTT.